This passage covers 2 T cell receptor beta chains from one sample sequenced in a study of OX40 agonist ivuxolimab in advanced cancers. Assay used: immunoSEQ multiplex PCR; TCRdb lists only in-frame clones, some missing. Altogether around 70,000 clones are present, 86% being singletons, with the ten largest covering 6.9%. The sequences come from CD4+ or CD8+ T cells sorted from blood, collected in a trial of the OX40 agonist ivuxolimab. The receptors originated from an adult with an advanced solid tumor such as melanoma, head and neck, liver or kidney cancer.

The chain recombines TRBV6-6 with TRBJ2-2; TRBD2 matches 7 bases. The CDR3 loop spans 16 amino acids. Germline loops: CDR1 MNHNY, CDR2 SVGAGI (reference sequence). V lost 2 bases and J lost 4; bases outside the gene matches: 7. CDR3 coding DNA: TGTGCCAGCAGTTACCTGGGGGGGACGGTCACCGGGGAGCTGTTTTTT. Translating gives CASSYLGGTVTGELFF.

The rearrangement uses TRBV9 and TRBJ2-7; TRBD2 matches 7 bases. CDR3 length: 17 amino acids. The V gene's germline CDR1 is SGDLS and CDR2 YYNGEE. Trimming removed 0 bases from V and 2 bases from J; junction bases left unmatched: 11. Written as DNA, the CDR3 is TGTGCCAGCAGCGTAGGAGTTCCCGGCGGGAGTCCCTACGAGCAGTACTTC. Translating gives CASSVGVPGGSPYEQYF. The whole variable domain, filled in from reference TRBV9 and TRBJ2-7, reads DSGVTQTPKHLITATGQRVTLRCSPRSGDLSVYWYQQSLDQGLQFLIQYYNGEERAKGNILERFSAQQFPDLHSELNLSSLELGDSALYFCASSVGVPGGSPYEQYFGPGTRLTVT.